This is a list of T cell receptor beta chains from one sample in a study of blood T cell repertoires in COVID-19. The repertoire was sequenced with immunoSEQ multiplex PCR; TCRdb's copy has only in-frame clones and lacks some. In the table there are around 310,000 clones, around nine tenths of which are singletons. The sample consisted of PBMCs or T cells enriched from blood (not recorded which). These receptors all stem from a woman aged 25 to 45 who had recovered from COVID-19. The CDR3 runs from the conserved cysteine through the conserved F or W.

length: 18
J: TRBJ2-2
V: TRBV27
CDR3: CASSLNPGTSIDTGELFF

length: 13
J: TRBJ1-2
V: TRBV19
CDR3: CASSIGSGDGYTF

length: 13
J: TRBJ2-5
V: TRBV5-6
CDR3: CASSRLGGATQYF

length: 14
J: TRBJ2-7
V: TRBV7-9
CDR3: CASSPTGPVYEQYF

length: 13
J: TRBJ1-2
V: TRBV5-1
CDR3: CASTYGTNYGYTF

length: 13
J: TRBJ1-6
V: TRBV10-1
CDR3: CASGPGRNSPLHF

length: 17
J: TRBJ2-1
V: TRBV24-1
CDR3: CATSEPGPLGGYNEQFF

length: 14
J: TRBJ1-5
V: TRBV10-2
CDR3: CASSDNRDDQPQHF

length: 18
J: TRBJ2-7
V: TRBV7-9
CDR3: CASSTDSIPDPNLYEQYF

length: 16
J: TRBJ2-1
V: TRBV10-1
CDR3: CASSNPGTSGNNEQFF

length: 14
J: TRBJ2-7
V: TRBV5-1
CDR3: CASGSSGKRHEQYF

length: 15
J: TRBJ2-7
V: TRBV4-3
CDR3: CASSQDSGRPYEQYF

length: 17
J: TRBJ1-1
V: TRBV1
CDR3: CTSSRETVGLMNTEAFF

length: 17
J: TRBJ1-4
V: TRBV3-1/TRBV3-2
CDR3: CASSQEYSPATNEKLFF

length: 15
J: TRBJ2-7
V: TRBV5-1
CDR3: CASSPWTGPGYEQYF

length: 19
J: TRBJ2-7
V: TRBV5-1
CDR3: CASSPSGWASGKAKDEQYF

length: 15
J: TRBJ1-2
V: TRBV28
CDR3: CASSPLGASNYGYTF

length: 15
J: TRBJ2-7
V: TRBV6-5
CDR3: CASRPGDRYYYEQYF

length: 14
J: TRBJ2-1
V: TRBV11-2
CDR3: CASSPIIKGGEQFF

length: 13
J: TRBJ2-7
V: TRBV10-3
CDR3: CAISVDRAHEQYF

length: 13
J: TRBJ2-3
V: TRBV19
CDR3: CASGTVSTDTQYF

length: 16
J: TRBJ2-7
V: TRBV9
CDR3: CASSGRDRGPPYEQYF

length: 13
J: TRBJ1-5
V: TRBV4-1
CDR3: CASSHPRDQPQHF

length: 15
J: TRBJ1-4
V: TRBV10-3
CDR3: CAISEWDRANEKLFF

length: 14
J: TRBJ2-1
V: TRBV29-1
CDR3: CSVFLRAFENEQFF

length: 14
J: TRBJ2-1
V: TRBV27
CDR3: CASRSLAGGDEQFF

length: 12
J: TRBJ1-2
V: TRBV19
CDR3: CASSPRGYGYTF

length: 15
J: TRBJ2-1
V: TRBV3-1/TRBV3-2
CDR3: CASSQDLAGGHEQFF